The present T cell receptor (beta chain) was sequenced within a study of identical twins (dated by TCRdb to the mid-2010s). About the full investigation: The study deep-sequenced TCR alpha and beta repertoires from monozygotic twins, unrelated adults of various ages and cord blood to test whether fetal clonotypes persist. To rule out contamination, the twin experiments were replicated at different times with different library preparation protocols.

Trimming at the junction amounts to 3 bases on V and 0 bases on J, and the germline ends lie 5 bases apart. CDR3 length: 13 amino acids, cysteine to phenylalanine. Only the CDR3 region is kept as DNA, spanning 39 bases read in frame from base 1. Based on the germline V gene, the CDR1 and CDR2 sequences are MNHEY and SVGAGI. The library relied on 5' RACE. The sequencer was an Illumina HiSeq 2000. Template switching added a universal primer binding site, and the final cDNA carried a unique molecular identifier that allowed TCR cDNA molecules to be counted accurately. First-strand cDNA for TCR alpha and beta chains was synthesized from specific primers in the conserved constant-segment region. To control for contamination, every cDNA library carried two barcodes: a SMART-Mk sample barcode plus Illumina barcodes. Two successive PCR steps introduced TruSeq adapter sequences along with Illumina sample barcodes. TCR alpha and beta cDNA libraries were sequenced on the Illumina HiSeq platform with custom primers. As for how the authors treated the data: Unique molecular identifiers were extracted from raw reads with MiGEC, and CDR3 positions were determined with MiXCR. For each individual, recombination models were inferred using an EM algorithm with the repgenHMM and IGoR tools. The tcR package in R was used for shared clonotype analysis, with sharing normalized by the product of cloneset sizes. To study raw recombination without the effects of thymic and clonal selection, out-of-frame nonproductive sequences were analyzed. TCRdb passed the public sequencing reads through fastp at Q25 and MiXCR, retaining productive beta sequences. All rows with the same CDR3 protein become a single entry with the most common DNA and genes. The V and J calls come from TCRdb's annotation, not from the publication. The sample table holds hundreds of thousands of distinct CDR3 sequences, of which around 6% were seen once. The leading ten clones occupy roughly 1.6% of the sample.

This clonotype has ten or more counts. Its cognate antigen has yet to be identified. Base qualities are missing; no much larger clone stands one base away. Paper-wide results and their limitations: Excess twin sharing in beta out-of-frame sequences was weaker because fewer shared sequences lowered the signal-to-noise ratio. Invariant T cells such as MAIT and iNKT could partly confound zero-insertion analyses, though diverse VJ usage argued against this for most clonotypes. Out-of-frame TCR alpha sharing in monozygotic twins was systematically underestimated by recombination models, whereas sharing between unrelated individuals was in agreement with the recombination models. Fewer insertions were carried by abundant cord blood beta clonotypes; a weaker similar trend was observed in young adult naive repertoires, while no such trend was observed in memory repertoires. Compared with coincidental sharing between unrelated individuals, an excess of low generation-probability sequences was observed among out-of-frame TCR alpha sequences shared between twins. Because the same donors could not be followed over many years, the conclusions depended on cross-sectional statistical analysis.

Every donor was a healthy Caucasian. The researchers also sequenced three unrelated adults who were not twins: a male aged 18 to 29, a male aged 50 to 60, and a female aged 50 to 60. Miltenyi CD45RO+ enrichment and human naive T-cell isolation kits were used to isolate memory (CD45RO+) and naive T cells from PBMC. The TCR sequence derives from a man aged 18 to 30 in good health. Material: naive T cells sorted from blood. The sample's cell subset or site label, decoded: cells isolated with a human naive T-cell isolation kit. The sequence links TRBV6-5 to TRBJ1-1; no D gene is confidently identified. The DNA reads TGTGCCAGCAGTTATCTCATGAACACTGAAGCTTTCTTT. Translated, this is CASSYLMNTEAFF.